The 18 T cell receptor beta chains reported below all come from one sample, sequenced in a study of metastatic and nonmetastatic thyroid tumors. TCRdb re-analyzed the PCR reads using MiXCR. The data hold approximately 90,000 clones, with roughly 13% observed a single time. All patients were untreated before thyroid surgery. The sample was blood. The receptors originated from a female donor with papillary thyroid cancer or a benign thyroid nodule (not recorded which). Some clones in this sample may be carry-over from other donors' samples.

This clone appeared many times. The chain is built from TRBV4-1 and TRBJ2-1; the match to TRBD2 covers 12 bases. The CDR3 contains 19 residues. Germline CDR1 and CDR2: MGHRA and YSYEKL. The V gene end was trimmed by 0 bases and the J gene end by 8 bases; junction bases not matched to a gene: 14. In nucleotides, the CDR3 is TGCGCCAGCAGCCAAGATTTTATCCCAGGACTAGCGGGAAATTATGAGCAGTTCTTC. This encodes CASSQDFIPGLAGNYEQFF.

This clone has a count of ten or more. This chain connects TRBV3-1 to TRBJ2-5, with D uncertain. V was trimmed by 3 bases and J by 4 bases, leaving 9 bases between them. Per the germline V gene, CDR1 is LGHDT and CDR2 is YNNKEL (reference sequence). The CDR3 is 13 amino acids. CDR3 in DNA: TGTGCCAGCAGCCAGGGCCCACCAGAGACCCAGTACTTC. This sequence encodes CASSQGPPETQYF.

This clone was found many times. The chain links TRBV9 to TRBJ2-1, with D perhaps matching TRBD2 (5 bases). Trimming took off 0 bases at V and 5 bases at J, with 21 bases between the two ends. Per the germline V gene, CDR1 is SGDLS and CDR2 is YYNGEE. This CDR3 has 18 residues. In nucleotides, the CDR3 is TGTGCCAGCAGCGTAGCCCCCCCACTAGTTAACGCGGACAATGAGCAGTTCTTC. Residues: CASSVAPPLVNADNEQFF.

The V call is TRBV9, the J call TRBJ2-1; 7 bases are a match to TRBD2. The J segment lost 5 bases and the V segment lost 3 bases, leaving 8 bases of the junction unmatched. Germline V CDR1 and CDR2: SGDLS, YYNGEE. CDR3 length: 15 amino acids. In nucleotides, the CDR3 is TGTGCCAGCAGCGCACCTAGCGGAGGGGACAATGAGCAGTTCTTC. Translated: CASSAPSGGDNEQFF.

This clone was recorded at least ten times. The V call is TRBV3-1, the J call TRBJ2-1, with D possibly called TRBD1 or TRBD2 (8 bases each). Per the germline V gene, CDR1 is LGHDT and CDR2 is YNNKEL (reference sequence). V lost 4 bases, J lost 4 bases, and 26 bases lay in between. CDR3 length: 19 amino acids. CDR3 DNA sequence: TGTGCCAGCAGCCTCGCGACAGGGGCGGGAGCGGGAGAGTACAATGAGCAGTTCTTC. Encoded protein: CASSLATGAGAGEYNEQFF.

This clone was detected many times. CDR3 loop: CASSVKTSGRSAYNEQFF. In DNA, the CDR3 is TGTGCCAGCAGCGTTAAAACTAGCGGGAGATCGGCGTACAATGAGCAGTTCTTC. This sequence joins TRBV9 and TRBJ2-1, with 11 nucleotides matching TRBD2. This CDR3 is 18 amino acids long. J gave up 4 bases and V 2 bases, and 11 bases lay outside the gene matches. Germline values: CDR1 SGDLS, CDR2 YYNGEE.

This clone appeared many times. V and J are TRBV28 and TRBJ2-7; TRBD2 is a possible D gene (6 bases). Germline V gene data show CDR1 as MDHEN and CDR2 as SYDVKM. V lost 3 bases and J 7 bases, leaving 19 bases between the germline ends. The CDR3 runs to 15 residues. CDR3 DNA: TGTGCCAGCAGTTTTTCCGGGACTTTCACCCGGGAGCAGTACTTC. Translated, it gives CASSFSGTFTREQYF.

This clone was recorded many times. J is TRBJ2-6 and V is TRBV7-9; no reliable D call. Germline V gives CDR1 SEHNR, CDR2 FQNEAQ (reference sequence). V lost 3 bases to trimming and J lost 2 bases, with 2 bases between them. The CDR3 is made up of 13 amino acids. CDR3 sequence (DNA): TGTGCCAGCAGCTTGGCTGGGGCCAACGTCCTGACTTTC. This gives the protein CASSLAGANVLTF. Full variable domain (outside the CDR3, taken from reference TRBV7-9 and TRBJ2-6): DTGVSQNPRHKITKRGQNVTFRCDPISEHNRLYWYRQTLGQGPEFLTYFQNEAQLEKSRLLSDRFSAERPKGSFSTLEIQRTEQGDSAMYLCASSLAGANVLTFGAGSRLTVL.

The chain recombines TRBV6-1 with TRBJ2-1; D is undetermined. The CDR3 length is 11 residues. Germline values: CDR1 MNHNS, CDR2 SASEGT. V lost 9 bases, J lost 0 bases, and 3 bases lay in between. The CDR3 is CASPSYNEQFF. The CDR3 DNA is TGTGCCAGTCCCTCCTACAATGAGCAGTTCTTC.

The chain joins TRBV30 to TRBJ2-6; 9 nucleotides match TRBD2. This CDR3 has 14 amino acids. V dropped 3 bases and J dropped 4; count of bases not matched to a gene: 1. Germline CDR1 is GTSNPN and CDR2 is SVGIG (reference sequence). The CDR3 reads CAWRGTSGANVLTF. CDR3 bases: TGTGCCTGGAGGGGGACTAGCGGGGCCAACGTCCTGACTTTC. Using reference TRBV30 and TRBJ2-6 for the parts outside the CDR3, the full variable domain is SQTIHQWPATLVQPVGSPLSLECTVEGTSNPNLYWYRQAAGRGLQLLFYSVGIGQISSEVPQNLSASRPQDRQFILSSKKLLLSDSGFYLCAWRGTSGANVLTFGAGSRLTVL.

This clone was detected ten times or more. The chain combines TRBV28 with TRBJ2-7; D is ambiguous. Germline values: CDR1 MDHEN, CDR2 SYDVKM. Trimming took 2 bases from V and 5 from J, leaving 10 bases between them. The CDR3 is 13 amino acids. The CDR3 DNA follows: TGTGCCAGCAGTTTACCCCCACTCCACGAGCAGTACTTC. Protein: CASSLPPLHEQYF.

This clone was recorded at least ten times. The CDR3: CASRGQGSNTEAFF. CDR3 nucleotide sequence: TGTGCCAGCAGGGGGCAGGGATCGAACACTGAAGCTTTCTTT. The chain links TRBV7-9 to TRBJ1-1, with D possibly being TRBD1 (5 bases). The germline V gene encodes CDR1 SEHNR and CDR2 FQNEAQ (reference sequence). The CDR3 is made up of 14 amino acids. The germline V and J ends were trimmed by 6 bases and 1 base, with 12 bases remaining between them.

This clone was counted at least ten times. This rearrangement joins TRBV6-1 to TRBJ1-5; D not certain. Germline CDR1 and CDR2: MNHNS and SASEGT. Trimming removed 7 bases at V and 1 base at J, with 11 bases between. This CDR3 comprises 14 residues. CDR3 sequence (DNA): TGTGCCAGCAACTGGGCGGGGAGCAATCAGCCCCAGCATTTT. It translates to CASNWAGSNQPQHF.

This clone was detected ten times or more. CDR3 in DNA: TGTGCCAGCAGCGACCAGGGGGCGCGTACTACCTACGAGCAGTACTTC. This translates into CASSDQGARTTYEQYF. The rearrangement uses TRBV11-1 and TRBJ2-7; 8 bases map to TRBD1. This CDR3 comprises 16 residues. CDR1 is SGHAT and CDR2 is FQDESV in the germline V gene (reference sequence). J was trimmed by 2 bases and V by 5 bases; bases with no gene match: 11.

This clone was detected many times. The genes are TRBV12-3 or TRBV12-4 and TRBJ1-1; 8 nucleotides agree with TRBD1. V dropped 4 bases and J dropped 4; count of bases not matched to a gene: 2. This CDR3 contains 13 residues. Here the CDR3 DNA reads TGTGCCAGCAGTTACGACAGGGGCACTGAAGCTTTCTTT. As protein: CASSYDRGTEAFF.

At least ten counts were recorded for this clone. The chain uses TRBV30 and TRBJ2-3; D gene uncertain. The CDR3 loop spans 15 amino acids. V gave up 0 bases and J gave up 2 bases, with 12 bases separating them. Germline CDR1 and CDR2: GTSNPN and SVGIG (reference sequence). This CDR3 is CAWSVGTISTDTQYF. In nucleotides, the CDR3 is TGTGCCTGGAGTGTAGGAACGATCTCCACAGATACGCAGTATTTT.

As regards this clone: This may be a read error, as it is one base from a much larger clone. The J gene is TRBJ2-5, the V gene TRBV5-1; TRBD2 might be the D (6 bases). This CDR3 has 12 residues. The germline CDR1 and CDR2 sequences are SGHRS and YFSETQ. Between the trimmed V and J ends, which lost 3 bases and 9 bases, there was a span of 12 bases. The CDR3 bases are TGCGCCAGCAGCTGGGTAAGGGAGGCCCAGTACTTC. It encodes CASSWVREAQYF.

The table lists this clone with a few counts. The rearrangement joins TRBV5-1 to TRBJ1-2; D remains unclear. V was cut by 1 base and J by 0 bases, with 16 bases left in between. Germline CDR1 is SGHRS and CDR2 is YFSETQ. The CDR3 has 17 amino acids. CDR3 in amino acids: CASSLRTYQDPNYGYTF. The CDR3 DNA sequence: TGCGCCAGCAGCTTGAGGACCTATCAAGACCCTAACTATGGCTACACCTTC.